This T cell receptor beta chain was sequenced in a study of cytomegalovirus exposure and HLA in healthy donors. Study background: The Caucasian-associated ancestry cluster held 65% to 85% of 398 genotyped donors.

Trimming took off 0 bases at V and 0 bases at J, with 17 bases between the two ends. The CDR3 extends over 18 amino acids. Germline-derived CDR1 and CDR2 are SGHTA and FQGNSA. Study-wide results and caveats: Accurate prediction of HLA-A and HLA-B alleles (for most subjects) was reportedly achieved from TCR beta sequences. A later analysis found most CMV-associated TCR beta chains apparently HLA-restricted.

The PCR had 60 Vbeta and 13 Jbeta primers. This table comes from immunoSEQ multiplex PCR, and its TCRdb copy is limited to in-frame clones, with some not included. The sample consists of some 130,000 clones, about 80% of them appearing once. As regards this clone: Its antigen is not known.

The chain combines TRBV7-2 with TRBJ1-1; a possible D gene is TRBD1 (5 bases). The TCR was taken from a man aged 40-50 years in good health and CMV-seropositive. The sample consisted of PBMCs. As DNA, the CDR3 is TGTGCCAGCAGCTTAGCCTTGGGGAGGGGTACGGTGAACACTGAAGCTTTCTTT. Translating it yields CASSLALGRGTVNTEAFF.